These 7 T cell receptor beta chains were all obtained from the same sample, sequenced in a study of identical twins. In TCRdb, the 5' RACE reads were re-called with MiXCR into one record per CDR3 protein. Of some 690,000 distinct CDR3 sequences in the sample, around 20% were seen once. This sample also belongs to another study, concerning T cells expressing NK-cell markers.

Source material: PBMCs. All receptors come from a young woman in good health.

This clonotype was picked up many times. Compared with germline, one end of the junction differs, possibly owing to a read error. The chain links TRBV12-3 or TRBV12-4 to TRBJ2-3, with a tentative D call TRBD1 (5 bases). This CDR3 region has 12 residues. In DNA form, the CDR3 reads TGCGCCAGCAGCTTGCAGGGAGATACGCAGTATTTT. Residues: CASSLQGDTQYF.

This clonotype was found a few times. The gene calls are TRBV10-3 and TRBJ1-6, with 10 positions matching TRBD1. The CDR3 extends over 16 amino acids. V dropped 2 bases and J dropped 9; count of bases not matched to a gene: 7. CDR1 and CDR2 from the germline V gene are ENHRY and SYGVKD. The CDR3 nucleotides are TGTGCCATCAGTGAGCCCCGGGACAGGGGCGGTTCACCCCTCCACTTT. Protein sequence: CAISEPRDRGGSPLHF.

This clonotype was counted between two and nine times. V gene TRBV11-2 combines with J gene TRBJ2-7; unclear D gene. V lost 1 base and J lost 5, with 6 bases in between. The CDR3 spans 12 residues. The germline V gene encodes CDR1 SGHAT and CDR2 FQNNGV. The DNA of the CDR3 is TGTGCCAGCAGCTTAGTACGGAACGAGCAGTACTTC. Protein sequence: CASSLVRNEQYF.

This clonotype was observed a few times. The chain has TRBV20-1 and TRBJ2-5; 9 bases line up with TRBD1. The junction had 5 bases not matched to a gene; V was cut back by 7 bases and J by 5 bases. Germline values: CDR1 DFQATT, CDR2 SNEGSKA (reference sequence). The CDR3 consists of 12 residues. The CDR3: CSGQTGGETQYF. The CDR3 nucleotides are TGCAGTGGCCAGACAGGGGGGGAGACCCAGTACTTC.

J is TRBJ2-3 and V is TRBV12-3 or TRBV12-4; TRBD2 might be the D (6 bases). The CDR3 is made up of 13 amino acids. V was pared by 8 bases and J by 0 bases, with 9 bases between. The DNA of the CDR3 is TGTGCCAGCGCTCGGGGGAGCACAGATACGCAGTATTTT. Translated, it gives CASARGSTDTQYF.

This chain uses TRBV20-1 with TRBJ2-1, with D perhaps matching TRBD2 (5 bases). CDR3 length: 13 amino acids. CDR1 is DFQATT, CDR2 SNEGSKA, per germline (reference sequence). The V end was cut by 3 bases, the J end by 6 bases, with 12 bases between. The CDR3 nucleotides are TGCAGTGCTAGTTCCCCCGGAGGCAATGAGCAGTTCTTC. Protein product: CSASSPGGNEQFF.

The genes are TRBV12-3 or TRBV12-4 and TRBJ1-2; 7 nucleotides agree with TRBD1. Trimming took 3 bases from V and 4 from J; bases not matched to a gene: 14. The CDR3 length is 17 residues. DNA for the CDR3: TGTGCCAGCAGTTTCGGGGACAGCACTAAGGCAAGCTATGGCTACACCTTC. Translating it yields CASSFGDSTKASYGYTF.